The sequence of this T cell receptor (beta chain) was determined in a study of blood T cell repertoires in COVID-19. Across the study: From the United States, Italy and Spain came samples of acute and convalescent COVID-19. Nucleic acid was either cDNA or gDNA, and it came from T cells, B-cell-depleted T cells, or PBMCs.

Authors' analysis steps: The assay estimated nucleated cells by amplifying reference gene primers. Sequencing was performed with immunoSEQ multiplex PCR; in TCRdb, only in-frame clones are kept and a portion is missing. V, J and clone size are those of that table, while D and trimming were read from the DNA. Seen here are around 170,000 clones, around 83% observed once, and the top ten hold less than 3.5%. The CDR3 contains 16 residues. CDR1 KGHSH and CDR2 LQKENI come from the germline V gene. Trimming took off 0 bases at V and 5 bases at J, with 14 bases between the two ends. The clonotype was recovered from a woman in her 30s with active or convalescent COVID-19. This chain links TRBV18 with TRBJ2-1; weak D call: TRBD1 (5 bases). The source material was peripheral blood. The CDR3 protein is CASSPPDNGADNEQFF. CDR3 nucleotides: TGTGCCAGCTCACCACCGGATAATGGGGCGGACAATGAGCAGTTCTTC.